This T cell receptor beta chain was captured in a study of Tregs in tolerant kidney transplant recipients. Overall study results and limits: Tolerant patients' donor-specific Tregs expanded beyond overall Tregs, suggesting antigen-driven growth. Changing PCR primers prevented nucleotide comparison between some patients' samples. Activated donor B cell expansion appeared to reveal the most relevant donor-specific TCRbeta repertoire. Biological reproducibility was not directly addressed in this study.

V was clipped by 0 bases and J by 3 bases, with 7 bases between them. Germline V gene lookup returns CDR1 MNHNS and CDR2 SASEGT. The CDR3 consists of 14 residues. The table came from immunoSEQ multiplex PCR; TCRdb's copy has only in-frame clones and leaves some out. Among approximately 81,000 clones listed, 91% were seen once. In the case of this clone: The antigen remains undetermined.

The nonmyeloablative bone marrow transplants came from related graft donors, with transient mixed chimerism. Here the sequenced sample was CD4+ T cells from blood (PBMCs), taken 24 months after the transplant. The clonotype was recovered from a human patient who received a combined kidney and bone marrow transplant. Some T cells may be transferred from the graft donor. The chain recombines TRBV6-1 with TRBJ2-3, with D tentatively TRBD1 (5 bases). CDR3: CASSEASGTDTQYF. CDR3 DNA: TGTGCCAGCAGTGAAGCTTCAGGGACAGATACGCAGTATTTT.